The 30 T cell receptor beta chains below all came from one sample that was sequenced in a study of CD8+CD57+ T cells in acquired aplastic anemia. Profiles of TCR beta VDJ and CDR3 were generated from a genomic DNA template. Each CDR3 protein is one row after TCRdb ran MiXCR on the reads. The repertoire includes under 200,000 distinct CDR3 sequences, less than 60% of them detected once, and roughly 2.8% sits in the top ten. Sequenced patients had shown CD8+CD57+ cell expansion by flow cytometry. Sequencing used sorted CD4+, CD8+, or CD8+CD57+ T cells (not recorded which) from PBMCs. The source of these receptors is a human donor with aplastic anemia.

This clonotype has at least ten counts. This chain uses TRBV7-2 with TRBJ2-7; the D gene is possibly TRBD2 (5 bases). V gave up 1 base and J gave up 4 bases, with 14 bases separating them. Germline V gene lookup returns CDR1 SGHTA and CDR2 FQGNSA. The CDR3 consists of 15 residues. The CDR3 here is CASSLVTGRIYEQYF. CDR3 DNA: TGTGCCAGCAGCTTAGTTACGGGAAGAATTTACGAGCAGTACTTC.

This clonotype showed up just once. The chain employs TRBV7-3 and TRBJ2-3; D is unresolved. This CDR3 is 12 amino acids long. V lost 4 bases and J 6 bases, leaving 8 bases between the germline ends. Germline V gives CDR1 SGHTA, CDR2 FQGTGA. CDR3 in DNA: TGTGCCAGCAGCTCCGGAAGGGATACGCAGTATTTT. It yields the protein CASSSGRDTQYF. Together with reference TRBV7-3 and TRBJ2-3, the CDR3 gives the full variable domain: GAGVSQTPSNKVTEKGKYVELRCDPISGHTALYWYRQSLGQGPEFLIYFQGTGAADDSGLPNDRFFAVRPEGSVSTLKIQRTERGDSAVYLCASSSGRDTQYFGPGTRLTVL.

This clonotype was observed a few times. This sequence joins TRBV6-1 and TRBJ2-6; D ambiguous. Looked up from germline, CDR1 is MNHNS and CDR2 is SASEGT. Trimming left V 2 bases short and J 4 bases short, with 12 bases between. The length of the CDR3 is 16 residues. The chain's CDR3 is CASSEITGMGANVLTF. The CDR3 DNA is TGTGCCAGCAGTGAAATTACCGGTATGGGGGCCAACGTCCTGACTTTC.

J is TRBJ2-5 and V is TRBV7-8; 12 positions agree with TRBD2. Germline CDR1 is SGHVS and CDR2 is FQNEAQ. J was trimmed by 9 bases and V by 5 bases; bases with no gene match: 10. The CDR3 spans 15 residues. The CDR3 region has the DNA TGTGCCAGCAGCACACTAGCGGGGGGTCCAGGGGCCCAGTACTTC. Its protein is CASSTLAGGPGAQYF.

The rearrangement links TRBV20-1 to TRBJ2-1; D remains unclear. Germline loops: CDR1 DFQATT, CDR2 SNEGSKA (reference sequence). V dropped 3 bases and J dropped 7 bases, with 4 bases sitting between them. The CDR3 runs 10 residues. CDR3 in amino acids: CSARANEQFF. CDR3 in DNA: TGCAGTGCTAGGGCAAATGAGCAGTTCTTC.

This clonotype showed up just a few times. This sequence joins TRBV15 and TRBJ1-1; no firm D call. Germline CDR1 is LNHNV and CDR2 is YYDKDF (reference sequence). V lost 0 bases, J lost 7 bases, and 9 bases lay in between. The CDR3 runs to 13 residues. The CDR3 DNA reads as TGTGCCACCAGCAGAGAGGAAGGCAGTGAAGCTTTCTTT. Translated: CATSREEGSEAFF.

This clonotype was recorded at least ten times. The DNA of the CDR3 is TGTGCCAGCAGCGGCGGGCCCGACTGGTCCTACGAGCAGTACTTC. It translates to CASSGGPDWSYEQYF. This chain uses TRBV9 with TRBJ2-7, with D perhaps matching TRBD2 (5 bases). Per germline, CDR1 SGDLS and CDR2 YYNGEE. The CDR3 has 15 amino acids. V gave up 3 bases and J gave up 1 base, with 14 bases separating them. Combining the CDR3 with reference TRBV9 and TRBJ2-7 gives the whole variable domain DSGVTQTPKHLITATGQRVTLRCSPRSGDLSVYWYQQSLDQGLQFLIQYYNGEERAKGNILERFSAQQFPDLHSELNLSSLELGDSALYFCASSGGPDWSYEQYFGPGTRLTVT.

This chain connects TRBV2 to TRBJ2-1, with D perhaps TRBD1 or TRBD2 (6 bases each). V lost 8 bases to trimming and J lost 2 bases, with 10 bases between them. Per the germline V gene, CDR1 is SNHLY and CDR2 is FYNNEI. The length of the CDR3 is 13 residues. CDR3 DNA: TGTGCCAGCGGGGGGCGGACCTACAATGAGCAGTTCTTC. As protein: CASGGRTYNEQFF.

This clonotype has more than one count but fewer than ten. This chain links TRBV27 with TRBJ1-5; D is unresolved. V lost 4 bases to trimming and J lost 0 bases, with 10 bases between them. Germline CDR1 and CDR2: MNHEY and SMNVEV (reference sequence). This CDR3 comprises 15 residues. The CDR3 spells CASSSSRSSNQPQHF. The CDR3, as DNA: TGTGCCAGCAGTTCATCTAGGAGTAGCAATCAGCCCCAGCATTTT.

J is TRBJ1-2 and V is TRBV14; the match to TRBD1 covers 7 bases. CDR1 and CDR2 (germline): SGHDN, FVKESK. This CDR3 spans 14 amino acids. With 2 bases clipped from V and 2 bases from J, the junction kept 2 bases outside the gene matches. The CDR3 region has the DNA TGTGCCAGCAGCCAACCGGGACAGAACTATGGCTACACCTTC. Its protein is CASSQPGQNYGYTF.

A few counts support this clonotype. The chain couples TRBV3-1 to TRBJ2-2; 8 bases fit TRBD1. Germline assignment: CDR1 LGHDT and CDR2 YNNKEL (reference sequence). Unmatched junction bases numbered 7, after V lost 5 bases and J lost 2 bases. This CDR3 region has 16 residues. The CDR3 region has the DNA TGTGCCAGCAGCATCGGGACAGGATCCAACACCGGGGAGCTGTTTTTT. This sequence encodes CASSIGTGSNTGELFF.

This clonotype was counted many times. The chain couples TRBV2 to TRBJ2-2; 10 positions agree with TRBD2. CDR1 and CDR2 from the germline V gene are SNHLY and FYNNEI. J lost 3 bases, V lost 2 bases, and 0 bases had no gene match. CDR3 size: 15 residues. CDR3 in amino acids: CASSELAGDTGELFF. The CDR3 DNA follows: TGTGCCAGCAGTGAACTAGCGGGAGACACCGGGGAGCTGTTTTTT.

This clonotype was seen more than once but under ten times. The rearrangement links TRBV7-2 to TRBJ2-5; D gene ambiguous. Looked up from germline, CDR1 is SGHTA and CDR2 is FQGNSA. This CDR3 has 9 residues. Trimming removed 9 bases at V and 4 bases at J, with 3 bases between. CDR3 coding DNA: TGTGCCAGATTAGAGACCCAGTACTTC. Its translation: CARLETQYF.

V usage is TRBV29-1 and J usage is TRBJ2-5, with 7 bases matching TRBD1. Trimming took 5 bases from V and 4 from J; bases not matched to a gene: 4. This CDR3 region has 12 residues. Germline lookup yields CDR1 SQVTM and CDR2 ANQGSEA. The CDR3 sequence: CSVYRTGETQYF. The CDR3 DNA reads TGCAGCGTTTACCGGACAGGAGAGACCCAGTACTTC.

This clonotype was recorded at least ten times. V is TRBV9 and J is TRBJ1-2; D perhaps matches TRBD1 (6 bases). CDR1 and CDR2 from the germline V gene are SGDLS and YYNGEE. The V and J ends lost 3 bases and 2 bases respectively, with 17 bases between them. This CDR3 has 16 amino acids. CDR3 residues: CASSAPSRGANYGYTF. The DNA for the CDR3 is TGTGCCAGCAGCGCCCCTTCGCGGGGGGCCAACTATGGCTACACCTTC.

This clonotype was found a few times. This chain joins TRBV24-1 and TRBJ1-4, with a tentative D call TRBD1 (6 bases). The CDR3 runs to 15 residues. Between the trimmed V and J ends, which lost 3 bases and 7 bases, there was a span of 14 bases. CDR1 and CDR2 from the germline V gene are KGHDR and SFDVKD. In DNA form, the CDR3 reads TGTGCCACCAGTGATCCCCGGACAGCCAGTGAAAAACTGTTTTTT. Encoded protein: CATSDPRTASEKLFF.

This clonotype was recorded a few times. This chain joins TRBV15 and TRBJ1-5; D is ambiguous. V shed 3 bases and J shed 5 bases, with 8 bases lying between them. The germline V gene has CDR1 LNHNV and CDR2 YYDKDF (reference sequence). This CDR3 has 13 amino acids. The CDR3: CATSRGLDQPQHF. The CDR3 region has the DNA TGTGCCACCAGCAGGGGGTTGGATCAGCCCCAGCATTTT.

This clonotype has only one observation. The rearrangement joins TRBV25-1 to TRBJ1-5; possibly TRBD1 for D (5 bases). The V gene's germline CDR1 is MGHDK and CDR2 SYGVNS. The ends were cut back, 2 bases at V and 4 bases at J, with 15 bases in the middle. The CDR3 runs to 16 residues. This CDR3 reads CASSEPGNPFNQPQHF. CDR3 DNA: TGTGCCAGCAGTGAACCAGGGAATCCCTTTAATCAGCCCCAGCATTTT.

CDR3 residues: CAWSGGPRVPMNTEAFF. The CDR3 nucleotides read TGTGCCTGGAGTGGGGGGCCCAGGGTCCCCATGAACACTGAAGCTTTCTTT. The J gene is TRBJ1-1, the V gene TRBV30, with D perhaps matching TRBD1 (6 bases). The V gene lost 1 base and the J gene lost 0 bases, with 18 bases spanning the gap. Germline CDR1 GTSNPN, CDR2 SVGIG (reference sequence). This CDR3 is built from 17 residues.

At least ten counts were recorded for this clonotype. The chain employs TRBV20-1 and TRBJ2-2; weak D call: TRBD1 (5 bases). Deletions cut 3 bases from V and 4 bases from J, with 9 bases between. The V gene's germline CDR1 is DFQATT and CDR2 SNEGSKA (reference sequence). The length of the CDR3 is 13 residues. CDR3 amino acids: CSARRTTTGELFF. CDR3 DNA: TGCAGTGCTAGGCGGACAACCACCGGGGAGCTGTTTTTT.

This clonotype came up once. In nucleotides, the CDR3 is TGTGCCAGCAGCCGCTCAGGGGGCGCTTCACCCCTCCACTTT. Protein product: CASSRSGGASPLHF. V is TRBV7-9 and J is TRBJ1-6, with 8 bases identical to TRBD1. Germline CDR1 SEHNR, CDR2 FQNEAQ (reference sequence). J lost 9 bases, V lost 5 bases, and 6 bases had no gene match. The CDR3 covers 14 residues.

This clonotype was seen many times. The genes are TRBV19 and TRBJ1-2, with a weak D call TRBD1 (6 bases). This CDR3 has 15 residues. Germline V gene sequence: CDR1 LNHDA, CDR2 SQIVND (reference sequence). V was shortened by 8 bases and J by 8 bases, with 24 bases between the two germline ends. The CDR3 is CASGRDGGGQEGYTF. The DNA of the CDR3 is TGTGCCAGTGGACGGGACGGCGGGGGACAAGAAGGCTACACCTTC. Filled out from reference TRBV19 and TRBJ1-2, the complete variable domain reads DGGITQSPKYLFRKEGQNVTLSCEQNLNHDAMYWYRQDPGQGLRLIYYSQIVNDFQKGDIAEGYSVSREKKESFPLTVTSAQKNPTAFYLCASGRDGGGQEGYTFGSGTRLTVV.

V usage is TRBV10-3 and J usage is TRBJ1-2; possible D gene TRBD1, 5 bases. V gave up 0 bases and J gave up 4 bases, with 9 bases separating them. The CDR3 is made up of 14 amino acids. Germline V gene lookup returns CDR1 ENHRY and CDR2 SYGVKD. CDR3 sequence: CAISESVGGYGYTF. DNA of the CDR3: TGTGCCATCAGTGAGTCCGTTGGGGGCTATGGCTACACCTTC.

This clonotype was observed many times. This rearrangement joins TRBV12-3 or TRBV12-4 to TRBJ1-5; 7 positions match TRBD1. Trimming cost V 3 bases and J 5 bases; bases outside gene matches: 7. The length of the CDR3 is 15 residues. CDR3 nucleotide sequence: TGTGCCAGCAGTTTCGGGCTAACAGGGGATCAGCCCCAGCATTTT. It encodes CASSFGLTGDQPQHF.

The chain recombines TRBV7-2 with TRBJ2-7; a weak D match, TRBD2 (6 bases). This CDR3 is 13 amino acids long. V was pared by 3 bases and J by 3 bases, with 9 bases between. Germline V gene lookup returns CDR1 SGHTA and CDR2 FQGNSA. The chain's CDR3 is CASSLWRGYEQYF. The CDR3 nucleotides read TGTGCCAGCAGCTTGTGGCGGGGCTACGAGCAGTACTTC.

This clonotype was counted ten times or more. The CDR3, as DNA: TGTGCCAGCAGCCAAGTAACAGAGACCCAGTACTTC. It yields the protein CASSQVTETQYF. The V and J genes are TRBV14 and TRBJ2-5, with D uncertain. V lost 1 base and J 4 bases, leaving 4 bases between the germline ends. The CDR3 loop spans 12 amino acids. CDR1 SGHDN and CDR2 FVKESK come from the germline V gene.

DNA for the CDR3: TGTGCCAGTAGTCTCGCCGGTGTACTCTCTGGGGCCAACGTCCTGACTTTC. It translates to CASSLAGVLSGANVLTF. The gene calls are TRBV19 and TRBJ2-6, with D unclear. CDR3 length equals 17 residues. In germline, CDR1 is LNHDA, CDR2 SQIVND (reference sequence). Trimming pared 5 bases from V and 0 bases from J, leaving 14 bases between.

This clonotype was seen many times. V gene TRBV10-3 combines with J gene TRBJ1-6; no clear D. The CDR3 loop spans 13 amino acids. V gave up 3 bases and J gave up 6 bases, with 6 bases separating them. Germline V gives CDR1 ENHRY, CDR2 SYGVKD. CDR3 in amino acids: CAISEEGNSPLHF. The CDR3 DNA reads TGTGCCATCAGTGAAGAGGGTAATTCACCCCTCCACTTT.

With respect to this clonotype: A much larger clone differs by one base, so this may be a read error. V gene TRBV28 combines with J gene TRBJ2-5; 8 nucleotides agree with TRBD2. The CDR3 sequence is 13 residues long. V was clipped by 3 bases and J by 4 bases; unmatched bases: 1. CDR1 and CDR2 (germline): MDHEN, SYDVKM. The CDR3 region has the DNA TGTGCCAGCAGTTTTAGCGGGACAGAGACCCAGTACTTC. This gives the protein CASSFSGTETQYF.

In the case of this clonotype: A much larger clonotype is one base distant, so this may be a read error. The chain combines TRBV28 with TRBJ1-2; 9 nucleotides agree with TRBD1. Germline V lookup: CDR1 MDHEN, CDR2 SYDVKM. Germline trimming cut 6 bases from V and 7 bases from J; bases unmatched to any gene: 12. CDR3 size: 15 residues. The CDR3 DNA is TGTGCCAGCAGCCCGCCCGGGACAGGGTTGGGTGGCTACACCTTC. As protein: CASSPPGTGLGGYTF.